This record covers a single T cell receptor (beta chain). The J segment lost 4 bases and the V segment lost 8 bases, leaving 3 bases of the junction unmatched. Germline CDR1 reads KGHDR; CDR2 reads SFDVKD. The CDR3 runs to 12 residues. The source of the sample is a study of control samples from healthy donors and cancer patients. Produced via immunoSEQ multiplex PCR; TCRdb's table is partial and in-frame only. The sample holds about 130,000 clones; 70% to 90% are singletons and the top ten take more than 2.5%. Sequencing was done on a sample of blood. This chain links TRBV24-1 with TRBJ1-1; 7 positions agree with TRBD1. The receptor's source is a man aged 50 or older in good health. The chain's CDR3 is CATKAGGTEAFF. The CDR3 coding sequence is TGTGCCACCAAGGCAGGGGGCACTGAAGCTTTCTTT.